This TCR beta chain is from a study of blood T cell repertoires in COVID-19. Across the whole study: From the United States, Italy and Spain came samples of acute and convalescent COVID-19. The analysed material was cDNA or gDNA that came from T cells, B-cell-depleted T cells, or PBMCs.

Measured with immunoSEQ multiplex PCR; TCRdb has only the in-frame clones, and not every one. The sample lists about 320,000 clones; about 90% were seen once. From germline, CDR1 is LNHDA and CDR2 SQIVND (reference sequence). V was trimmed by 5 bases and J by 0 bases, leaving 14 bases between them. The CDR3 spans 16 residues. Two negative PCRs, clearance, or symptom resolution were required of recovered Cohort 3 donors. Input material: PBMCs or T cells enriched from blood (not recorded which). The genes are TRBV19 and TRBJ1-5, with D possibly being TRBD1 (5 bases). This sequence originates from a man younger than 45 who had recovered from COVID-19. CDR3 bases: TGTGCCAGTAGTGGGCTCGGGGGATATAGCAATCAGCCCCAGCATTTT. The encoded protein is CASSGLGGYSNQPQHF.